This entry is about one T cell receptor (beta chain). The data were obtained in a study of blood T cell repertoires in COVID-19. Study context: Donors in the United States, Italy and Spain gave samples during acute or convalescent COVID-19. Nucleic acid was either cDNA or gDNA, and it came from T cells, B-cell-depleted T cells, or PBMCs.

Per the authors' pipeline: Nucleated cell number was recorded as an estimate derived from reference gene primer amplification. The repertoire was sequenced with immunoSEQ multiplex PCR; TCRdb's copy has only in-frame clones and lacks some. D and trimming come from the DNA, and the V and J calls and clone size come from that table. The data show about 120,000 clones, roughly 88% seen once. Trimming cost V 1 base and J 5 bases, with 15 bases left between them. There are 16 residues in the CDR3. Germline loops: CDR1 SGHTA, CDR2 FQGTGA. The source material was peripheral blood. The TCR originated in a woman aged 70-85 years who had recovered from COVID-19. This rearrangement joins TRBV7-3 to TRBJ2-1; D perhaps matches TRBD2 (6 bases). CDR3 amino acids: CASSLRPSAGNNEQFF. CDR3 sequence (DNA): TGTGCCAGCAGCTTAAGGCCGAGTGCGGGGAACAATGAGCAGTTCTTC.